This T cell receptor beta chain was obtained from a study of blood T cell repertoires in COVID-19. Study information: From the United States, Italy and Spain came samples of acute and convalescent COVID-19.

Original processing notes: Researchers report that nucleated cell counts were estimated from reference gene primer amplification. Profiled with immunoSEQ multiplex PCR; TCRdb holds only in-frame clones, not every one. V, J and clone size derive from that table, while D and trimming were established from the DNA sequence. Of a few hundred thousand clones listed, about four fifths were seen once; the top ten hold roughly 3%. The germline CDR1 and CDR2 sequences are MNHEY and SVGAGI. Between the trimmed V and J ends, which lost 0 bases and 2 bases, there was a span of 11 bases. CDR3 length: 15 amino acids.

The TCR sequence derives from a woman aged 18-29 years with acute or convalescent COVID-19. The sequencing input was peripheral blood. This sequence joins TRBV6-5 and TRBJ2-7; tentatively, D is TRBD1 (5 bases). For the CDR3, the DNA is TGTGCCAGCAGTTACTCTATCAGGGCCACCTACGAGCAGTACTTC. This encodes CASSYSIRATYEQYF.